This TCR beta chain was captured by sequencing in a study of T cell responses to AZD1222 COVID-19 vaccine. The CDR3 has 16 amino acids. In germline, CDR1 is ENHRY, CDR2 SYGVKD. J was trimmed by 0 bases and V by 8 bases; bases with no gene match: 4. Repertoires were generated with immunoSEQ multiplex PCR, while TCRdb's copy carries only in-frame clones and drops some. The sample has around 99,000 clones; about 85% are singletons. This clone has a handful of counts. The target antigen is unknown. The study, taken as a whole, reports: Of spike-specific TCRs, nearly half reportedly target regions left unmutated in variants. Spike regions recognized by vaccine-associated CD4 TCRs spanned the protein, led by 160-218 and 743-854. Among AZD1222 vaccinees, only five or six were seropositive at baseline.

The V call is TRBV10-3, the J call TRBJ2-2; the match to TRBD2 covers 12 bases. This receptor was taken from an adult in good health. The specimen was peripheral blood, collected on day 0 of AZD1222 vaccination. DNA for the CDR3: TGTGCCATCTTCCGGACTAGCGGGGCGAACACCGGGGAGCTGTTTTTT. Its protein product is CAIFRTSGANTGELFF.